This T cell receptor (beta chain) was sequenced for a study of T cell responses to AZD1222 COVID-19 vaccine. The CDR3 extends over 13 amino acids. Germline assignment: CDR1 MNHEY and CDR2 SVGAGI. Trimming shortened V by 6 bases and J by 0 bases, and 6 bases separated the two germline ends. Broader study findings: Donors, mostly white British, included more females; clonal diversity was possibly underestimated.

This table comes from immunoSEQ multiplex PCR, and its TCRdb copy is limited to in-frame clones, with some not included. This table holds about 130,000 clones, 90% to 95% found once. Turning to this clone: Its antigen is unidentified.

The genes are TRBV6-5 and TRBJ1-5; D gene ambiguous. The TCR comes from an adult in good health. This sample comprised peripheral blood, obtained on day 0 of AZD1222 vaccination. The CDR3 protein is CASRQFSNQPQHF. CDR3 DNA: TGTGCCAGCAGACAGTTTAGCAATCAGCCCCAGCATTTT.